The 12 T cell receptor beta chains below come from one sample, sequenced in a study of CD8+ T cells in alopecia areata. RNA extraction was followed by reverse transcription into cDNA, which acted as the sequencing template. Here immunoSEQ multiplex PCR was the method, and the copy in TCRdb shows in-frame clones only, minus some. Of under 150,000 clones in the sample, roughly 58% were seen once. The specimen was CD8+ T cells sorted from blood. The source is a human donor in good health.

V and J are TRBV29-1 and TRBJ1-1, with a possible D match to TRBD1 (5 bases). CDR3 length: 11 residues. V lost 7 bases, J lost 10 bases, and 16 bases lay in between. Germline CDR1 reads SQVTM; CDR2 reads ANQGSEA. CDR3 coding DNA: TGCAGCGACCGGACAACAGTGGGAGCTTTCTTT. This gives the protein CSDRTTVGAFF.

This sequence joins TRBV29-1 and TRBJ2-4; 10 nucleotides align to TRBD1. The CDR3 is 16 amino acids. The V segment lost 3 bases and the J segment 3 bases; nucleotides outside the gene matches: 8. Germline CDR1 reads SQVTM; CDR2 reads ANQGSEA. CDR3 sequence (DNA): TGCAGCGTTGAGGTTAGGGACAGGGGACACAAAAACATTCAGTACTTC. Translation: CSVEVRDRGHKNIQYF.

This clone was seen just once. The chain couples TRBV2 to TRBJ1-2; 8 bases line up with TRBD1. Looked up from germline, CDR1 is SNHLY and CDR2 is FYNNEI. This CDR3 is 12 amino acids long. V shed 5 bases, J shed 7 bases, and the junction held 3 bases outside the gene matches. CDR3 loop: CASSPGGGGYTF. In DNA, the CDR3 is TGTGCCAGCAGTCCAGGGGGCGGTGGCTACACCTTC.

V and J are TRBV6-6 and TRBJ2-3; 7 bases map to TRBD2. The CDR3 sequence is 15 residues long. The germline V gene encodes CDR1 MNHNY and CDR2 SVGAGI (reference sequence). J was trimmed by 6 bases and V by 7 bases; bases with no gene match: 13. CDR3 sequence: CASTNVGGSGDTQYF. The CDR3 coding sequence is TGTGCCAGCACCAACGTCGGCGGGAGCGGGGATACGCAGTATTTT.

The gene calls are TRBV9 and TRBJ2-1; 12 bases are shared with TRBD2. CDR1 is SGDLS, CDR2 YYNGEE, per germline. J lost 6 bases, V lost 4 bases, and 5 bases had no gene match. The CDR3 consists of 15 residues. CDR3: CASSPSGRAVNEQFF. The CDR3 DNA is TGTGCCAGCAGCCCTAGCGGGAGGGCCGTCAATGAGCAGTTCTTC.

Here the CDR3 DNA reads TGTGCCAGCAGCGTGGTAGGTAGAATTGGTGAGCAGTTCTTC. Its translation: CASSVVGRIGEQFF. The rearrangement links TRBV9 to TRBJ2-1; D not certain. There are 14 residues in the CDR3. The ends were cut back, 2 bases at V and 9 bases at J, with 15 bases in the middle. Germline CDR1 is SGDLS and CDR2 is YYNGEE.

This chain links TRBV29-1 with TRBJ2-1, with D maybe TRBD2 (5 bases). Trimming left V 6 bases short and J 6 bases short, with 12 bases between. This CDR3 contains 12 residues. CDR1 SQVTM and CDR2 ANQGSEA come from the germline V gene. The CDR3 here is CSVEGVTNEQFF. CDR3 DNA sequence: TGCAGCGTCGAGGGAGTCACCAATGAGCAGTTCTTC.

This chain links TRBV9 with TRBJ2-5; perhaps TRBD2 as D (6 bases). With 0 bases removed from V and 1 base from J, the gap between germline ends came to 10 bases. CDR3 length equals 15 residues. Germline V gives CDR1 SGDLS, CDR2 YYNGEE. Here the CDR3 DNA reads TGTGCCAGCAGCGTAGCGGGAGCTGCCCAAGAGACCCAGTACTTC. This translates into CASSVAGAAQETQYF.

This clone was seen just once. The chain carries TRBV5-1 and TRBJ2-2; 10 nucleotides align to TRBD2. This CDR3 contains 17 residues. Per the germline V gene, CDR1 is SGHRS and CDR2 is YFSETQ. The V and J ends lost 0 bases and 5 bases, in that order; junction bases with no gene match: 7. The CDR3 loop reads CASSLVPGLATTGELFF. The CDR3 nucleotides read TGCGCCAGCAGCTTGGTTCCGGGACTAGCGACGACCGGGGAGCTGTTTTTT.

This clone was seen once. The chain couples TRBV29-1 to TRBJ1-1, with D unresolved. V lost 6 bases and J 4 bases, leaving 12 bases between the germline ends. CDR3 length equals 12 residues. Germline V lookup: CDR1 SQVTM, CDR2 ANQGSEA. CDR3 in DNA: TGCAGCGTCGTAAGACAAGCCACTGAAGCTTTCTTT. It translates to CSVVRQATEAFF.

The J gene is TRBJ2-3, the V gene TRBV20-1; no clear D. The CDR3 loop spans 11 amino acids. The ends were cut back, 2 bases at V and 6 bases at J, with 6 bases in the middle. Germline lookup yields CDR1 DFQATT and CDR2 SNEGSKA (reference sequence). CDR3 in amino acids: CSARYGDTQYF. The CDR3 bases are TGCAGTGCTAGATATGGGGATACGCAGTATTTT.

The chain has TRBV29-1 and TRBJ2-5; no definite D call. Judging by the DNA end, TRBJ2-7 fits better; the J call may be wrong. This CDR3 is built from 14 residues. Per germline, CDR1 SQVTM and CDR2 ANQGSEA. CDR3 residues: CSVEGSRAPYEQYF. The DNA for the CDR3 is TGCAGCGTTGAGGGCAGTCGCGCGCCCTACGAGCAGTACTTC.